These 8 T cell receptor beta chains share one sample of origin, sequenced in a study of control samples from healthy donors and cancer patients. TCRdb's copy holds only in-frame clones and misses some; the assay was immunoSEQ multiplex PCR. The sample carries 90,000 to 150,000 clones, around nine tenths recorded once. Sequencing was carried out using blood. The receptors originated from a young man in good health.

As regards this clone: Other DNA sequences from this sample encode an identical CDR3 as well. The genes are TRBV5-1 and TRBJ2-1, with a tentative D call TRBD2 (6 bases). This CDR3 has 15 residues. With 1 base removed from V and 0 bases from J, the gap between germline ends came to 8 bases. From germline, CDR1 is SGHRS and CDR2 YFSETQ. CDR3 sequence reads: CASSLRESSYNEQFF. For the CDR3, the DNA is TGCGCCAGCAGCTTGCGGGAGAGCTCCTACAATGAGCAGTTCTTC.

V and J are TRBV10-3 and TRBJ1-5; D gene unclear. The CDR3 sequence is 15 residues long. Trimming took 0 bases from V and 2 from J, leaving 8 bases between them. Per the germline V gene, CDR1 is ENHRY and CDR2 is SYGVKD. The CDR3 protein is CAISESLSGNQPQHF. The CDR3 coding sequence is TGTGCCATCAGTGAGTCGCTTAGCGGCAATCAGCCCCAGCATTTT.

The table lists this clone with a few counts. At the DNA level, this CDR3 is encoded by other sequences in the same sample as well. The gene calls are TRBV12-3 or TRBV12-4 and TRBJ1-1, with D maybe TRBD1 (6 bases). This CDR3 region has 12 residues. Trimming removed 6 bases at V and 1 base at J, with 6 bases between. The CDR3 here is CASSRGNTEAFF. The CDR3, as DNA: TGTGCCAGCAGCAGGGGGAACACTGAAGCTTTCTTT.

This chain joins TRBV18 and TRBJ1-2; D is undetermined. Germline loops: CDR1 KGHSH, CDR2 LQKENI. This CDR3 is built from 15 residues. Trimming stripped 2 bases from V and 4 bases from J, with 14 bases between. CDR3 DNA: TGTGCCAGCTCACCAGAGGAAGGCGTCAGCTATGGCTACACCTTC. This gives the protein CASSPEEGVSYGYTF.

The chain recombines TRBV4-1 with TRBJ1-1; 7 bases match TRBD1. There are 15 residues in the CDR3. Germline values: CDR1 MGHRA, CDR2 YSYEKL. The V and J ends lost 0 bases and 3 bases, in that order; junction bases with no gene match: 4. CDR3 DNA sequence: TGCGCCAGCAGCCAAGAGAGGGGGCTAGACACTGAAGCTTTCTTT. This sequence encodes CASSQERGLDTEAFF.

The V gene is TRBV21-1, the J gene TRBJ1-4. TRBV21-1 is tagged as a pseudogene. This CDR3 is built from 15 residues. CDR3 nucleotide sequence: TGTGCCAGCAGCAATCCGGGGGCAACTAATGAAAAACTGTTTTTT. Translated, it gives CASSNPGATNEKLFF.

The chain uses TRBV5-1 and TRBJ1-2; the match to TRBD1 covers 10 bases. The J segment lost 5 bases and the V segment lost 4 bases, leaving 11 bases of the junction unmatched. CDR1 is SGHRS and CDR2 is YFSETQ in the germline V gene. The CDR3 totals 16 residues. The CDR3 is CASSRAGTGVGYGYTF. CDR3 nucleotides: TGCGCCAGCAGCCGTGCCGGGACAGGGGTAGGGTATGGCTACACCTTC.

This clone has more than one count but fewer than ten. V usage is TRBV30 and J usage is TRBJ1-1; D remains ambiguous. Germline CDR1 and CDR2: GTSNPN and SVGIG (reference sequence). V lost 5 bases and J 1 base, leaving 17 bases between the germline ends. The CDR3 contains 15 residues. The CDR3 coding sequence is TGTGCCTGGGCCAGATCCCCCCAGGCGAACACTGAAGCTTTCTTT. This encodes CAWARSPQANTEAFF. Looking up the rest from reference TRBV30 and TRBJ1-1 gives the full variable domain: SQTIHQWPATLVQPVGSPLSLECTVEGTSNPNLYWYRQAAGRGLQLLFYSVGIGQISSEVPQNLSASRPQDRQFILSSKKLLLSDSGFYLCAWARSPQANTEAFFGQGTRLTVV.